These 32 T cell receptor beta chains came from one sample sequenced in a study of T cell responses to AZD1222 COVID-19 vaccine. The method was immunoSEQ multiplex PCR; TCRdb's version includes in-frame clones alone and lacks a portion of them. This table has approximately 180,000 clones, just under 90% appearing once. The specimen was peripheral blood, collected on day 0 of AZD1222 vaccination. These receptors were collected from an adult in good health.

The CDR3 sequence is CASSESRTGAPYEQYF. CDR3 in DNA: TGTGCCAGCAGTGAATCGAGGACAGGGGCCCCCTACGAGCAGTACTTC. The chain recombines TRBV6-1 with TRBJ2-7, with 9 bases lining up with TRBD1. V lost 2 bases, J lost 2 bases, and 7 bases stayed unmatched. The CDR3 extends over 16 amino acids. The V gene's germline CDR1 is MNHNS and CDR2 SASEGT.

The J gene is TRBJ1-1, the V gene TRBV4-3; 8 bases fit TRBD1. Germline V gene data show CDR1 as LGHNA and CDR2 as YSLEER. With V trimmed by 0 bases and J by 11 bases, 11 bases remained unmatched. The CDR3 totals 15 residues. Here the CDR3 DNA reads TGCGCCAGCAGCCAAGATCTTGGACAGGGCACGTTGGCTTTCTTT. Amino acids: CASSQDLGQGTLAFF.

V gene TRBV28 combines with J gene TRBJ1-5; no clear D. Germline loops: CDR1 MDHEN, CDR2 SYDVKM. Trimming pared 7 bases from V and 8 bases from J, leaving 12 bases between. The CDR3 is made up of 12 amino acids. The CDR3 sequence: CASTLDLKPQHF. CDR3 bases: TGTGCCAGCACTCTGGACCTAAAGCCCCAGCATTTT.

This chain connects TRBV27 to TRBJ1-6; no firm D call. V dropped 5 bases and J dropped 0 bases, with 8 bases sitting between them. Germline V gives CDR1 MNHEY, CDR2 SMNVEV (reference sequence). The CDR3 extends over 15 amino acids. In DNA, the CDR3 is TGTGCCAGCAGTCCCCCGAGCTCCTATAATTCACCCCTCCACTTT. Amino acids: CASSPPSSYNSPLHF.

The chain couples TRBV29-1 to TRBJ2-7, with D possibly TRBD1 on 6 matching bases. V gave up 8 bases and J gave up 4 bases, with 27 bases separating them. Germline V gene sequence: CDR1 SQVTM, CDR2 ANQGSEA. The CDR3 contains 16 residues. In nucleotides, the CDR3 is TGCAGCACGAAGGAGCCGGGACACGGAAGGGGGTACGAGCAGTACTTC. This sequence encodes CSTKEPGHGRGYEQYF.

This clone was recorded once. The rearrangement joins TRBV19 to TRBJ1-1; D gene unclear. The CDR3 length is 13 residues. Germline-derived CDR1 and CDR2 are LNHDA and SQIVND (reference sequence). The V end lost 6 bases, the J end lost 5 bases, and 13 bases lay between the germline ends. In DNA, the CDR3 is TGTGCCAGTAGCAACCCAGGACTAACTGAAGCTTTCTTT. This gives the protein CASSNPGLTEAFF.

This chain's CDR3 is CASSGGLRGYTF. In nucleotides, the CDR3 is TGTGCCAGCAGCGGGGGGCTTAGGGGCTACACCTTC. The chain employs TRBV6-5 and TRBJ1-2; a possible D gene is TRBD1 (6 bases). The CDR3 is made up of 12 amino acids. Germline V gene lookup returns CDR1 MNHEY and CDR2 SVGAGI. V was clipped by 6 bases and J by 8 bases, with 13 bases between them.

This clone was observed once. The genes are TRBV28 and TRBJ1-4; D may be TRBD1 (5 bases). Germline assignment: CDR1 MDHEN and CDR2 SYDVKM. This CDR3 is built from 14 residues. Trimming shortened V by 8 bases and J by 10 bases, and 20 bases separated the two germline ends. The CDR3 DNA follows: TGTGCCAGCTCGGGCCGGGGCGATGTCGGAAAACTGTTTTTT. It encodes CASSGRGDVGKLFF.

The rearrangement uses TRBV13 and TRBJ1-3, with D perhaps TRBD1 (5 bases). In germline, CDR1 is PRHDT, CDR2 FYEKMQ (reference sequence). The CDR3 has 16 amino acids. Trimming took 4 bases from V and 0 from J, leaving 13 bases between them. DNA for the CDR3: TGTGCCAGCAGCTCCCCTAGGACACTCTCTGGAAACACCATATATTTT. Protein: CASSSPRTLSGNTIYF.

The chain employs TRBV6-1 and TRBJ2-1; D is unclear. The CDR3 length is 15 residues. Germline loops: CDR1 MNHNS, CDR2 SASEGT. V was trimmed by 2 bases and J by 3 bases, leaving 11 bases between them. CDR3 coding DNA: TGTGCCAGCAGTGAATTTTTGGGCGGCTACAATGAGCAGTTCTTC. Protein product: CASSEFLGGYNEQFF.

The V call is TRBV9, the J call TRBJ2-7; a possible D gene is TRBD2 (5 bases). The V gene lost 2 bases and the J gene lost 6 bases, with 15 bases spanning the gap. The CDR3 contains 14 residues. Germline V gene data show CDR1 as SGDLS and CDR2 as YYNGEE. The CDR3 protein is CASSVAPGTREQYF. Written as DNA, the CDR3 is TGTGCCAGCAGCGTCGCCCCGGGAACCCGCGAGCAGTACTTC.

The chain combines TRBV29-1 with TRBJ1-1; possible D gene TRBD1, 5 bases. V gave up 5 bases and J gave up 0 bases, with 10 bases separating them. The CDR3 is 13 residues long. In germline, CDR1 is SQVTM, CDR2 ANQGSEA. The CDR3 region is CSVRGPLNTEAFF. The CDR3 DNA follows: TGCAGCGTTCGGGGACCCCTGAACACTGAAGCTTTCTTT. Looking up the rest from reference TRBV29-1 and TRBJ1-1 gives the full variable domain: SAVISQKPSRDICQRGTSLTIQCQVDSQVTMMFWYRQQPGQSLTLIATANQGSEATYESGFVIDKFPISRPNLTFSTLTVSNMSPEDSSIYLCSVRGPLNTEAFFGQGTRLTVV.

The genes are TRBV7-2 and TRBJ1-5, with no clear D. This CDR3 contains 13 residues. The V end lost 3 bases, the J end lost 6 bases, and 9 bases lay between the germline ends. Looked up from germline, CDR1 is SGHTA and CDR2 is FQGNSA. The CDR3, as DNA: TGTGCCAGCAGCTTCGATAGTGGTCAGCCCCAGCATTTT. Translated: CASSFDSGQPQHF.

The rearrangement joins TRBV9 to TRBJ2-3; D is perhaps TRBD2 (5 bases). Germline CDR1 is SGDLS and CDR2 is YYNGEE. The CDR3 extends over 15 amino acids. The germline V and J ends were trimmed by 3 bases and 0 bases, with 11 bases remaining between them. CDR3: CASSASGFSTDTQYF. CDR3 DNA sequence: TGTGCCAGCAGCGCGAGCGGATTCAGCACAGATACGCAGTATTTT.

The CDR3 sequence: CASSVASVRETQYF. The DNA of the CDR3 is TGTGCCAGCAGCGTAGCTTCGGTGAGAGAGACCCAGTACTTC. V is TRBV9 and J is TRBJ2-5, with D unclear. The germline V gene has CDR1 SGDLS and CDR2 YYNGEE. This CDR3 contains 14 residues. The V end was cut by 0 bases, the J end by 4 bases, with 10 bases between.

The rearrangement links TRBV27 to TRBJ1-4; D is perhaps TRBD1 (5 bases). Germline V gene sequence: CDR1 MNHEY, CDR2 SMNVEV (reference sequence). The CDR3 has 13 amino acids. V was shortened by 3 bases and J by 5 bases, with 7 bases between the two germline ends. CDR3 bases: TGTGCCAGCAGTTTGACAGTCAATGAAAAACTGTTTTTT. Amino acids: CASSLTVNEKLFF.

The chain is built from TRBV6-2 or TRBV6-3 and TRBJ1-1; D ambiguous. Trimming removed 0 bases from V and 5 bases from J, with 7 bases in between. The germline V gene has CDR1 MNHEY and CDR2 SVGEGT. This CDR3 is built from 13 residues. The CDR3 coding sequence is TGTGCCAGCAGTTACTCGAAGTCGACTGAAGCTTTCTTT. It encodes CASSYSKSTEAFF.

This clone was seen a few times. J is TRBJ1-2 and V is TRBV28, with D unresolved. CDR3 length equals 12 residues. The germline V gene encodes CDR1 MDHEN and CDR2 SYDVKM. V lost 6 bases, J lost 3 bases, and 8 bases lay in between. Here the CDR3 reads CASSPYYYGYTF. The CDR3 DNA reads TGTGCCAGCAGCCCATATTACTATGGCTACACCTTC.

This sequence joins TRBV19 and TRBJ2-5, with 8 bases identical to TRBD2. V was clipped by 4 bases and J by 0 bases; unmatched bases: 7. CDR1 and CDR2 (germline): LNHDA, SQIVND (reference sequence). The CDR3 contains 16 residues. The CDR3 sequence: CASSTQRTSYQETQYF. CDR3 bases: TGTGCCAGTAGTACCCAAAGGACTAGCTACCAAGAGACCCAGTACTTC.

This clone was found once. The V gene is TRBV5-1, the J gene TRBJ2-1; tentative D call: TRBD1 (6 bases). The V and J ends lost 1 base and 6 bases respectively, with 11 bases between them. The germline CDR1 and CDR2 sequences are SGHRS and YFSETQ. This CDR3 has 14 residues. The CDR3 DNA reads as TGCGCCAGCAGCTTGATCCTACAGGGCAATGAGCAGTTCTTC. It specifies CASSLILQGNEQFF. Full variable domain (missing parts from reference TRBV5-1 and TRBJ2-1): KAGVTQTPRYLIKTRGQQVTLSCSPISGHRSVSWYQQTPGQGLQFLFEYFSETQRNKGNFPGRFSGRQFSNSRSEMNVSTLELGDSALYLCASSLILQGNEQFFGPGTRLTVL.

V gene TRBV7-2 combines with J gene TRBJ1-5; 9 bases map to TRBD1. Unmatched junction bases numbered 4, after V lost 4 bases and J lost 6 bases. In germline, CDR1 is SGHTA, CDR2 FQGNSA. The CDR3 is made up of 14 amino acids. CDR3 bases: TGTGCCAGCAGCTGGGGACAGGGATCTCAGCCCCAGCATTTT. This encodes CASSWGQGSQPQHF.

This clone was seen more than once but under ten times. The rearrangement uses TRBV6-5 and TRBJ2-1, with D hard to call. Germline V gene sequence: CDR1 MNHEY, CDR2 SVGAGI. The V end lost 4 bases, the J end lost 7 bases, and 8 bases lay between the germline ends. This CDR3 has 12 residues. CDR3: CASSSYGNEQFF. The DNA of the CDR3 is TGTGCCAGCAGTTCCTATGGGAATGAGCAGTTCTTC.

The chain is built from TRBV30 and TRBJ1-3; perhaps TRBD1 as D (6 bases). The CDR3 consists of 13 residues. The ends were cut back, 8 bases at V and 1 base at J, with 12 bases in the middle. The germline gives CDR1 GTSNPN, CDR2 SVGIG (reference sequence). The CDR3: CAETGKSGNTIYF. The CDR3, as DNA: TGTGCCGAGACAGGAAAGTCTGGAAACACCATATATTTT.

The chain joins TRBV5-4 to TRBJ2-7; 12 nucleotides align to TRBD2. The V gene's germline CDR1 is SGHNT and CDR2 YYREEE (reference sequence). The CDR3 contains 16 residues. Losses at the gene ends were 0 bases for V and 2 bases for J; bases not matched to a gene: 3. CDR3 loop: CASSLDLAGGAYEQYF. CDR3 DNA sequence: TGTGCCAGCAGCTTGGACCTAGCGGGAGGGGCCTACGAGCAGTACTTC.

This clone was seen once. The rearrangement joins TRBV6-5 to TRBJ2-5, with a weak D call TRBD1 (6 bases). Germline V CDR1 and CDR2: MNHEY, SVGAGI. CDR3 length: 14 residues. The V end was cut by 7 bases, the J end by 4 bases, with 16 bases between. CDR3 in DNA: TGTGCCAGCACCGATCCCAGGGGAAGAGAGACCCAGTACTTC. This translates into CASTDPRGRETQYF.

CDR3 residues: CASSWGQYEQYF. Here the CDR3 DNA reads TGTGCCAGCAGTTGGGGTCAATACGAGCAGTACTTC. The chain has TRBV6-6 and TRBJ2-7; D unclear. V lost 4 bases to trimming and J lost 4 bases, with 8 bases between them. CDR3 size: 12 residues. Germline V gene lookup returns CDR1 MNHNY and CDR2 SVGAGI (reference sequence).

The V and J genes are TRBV5-6 and TRBJ1-4, with TRBD1 as a possible D gene (5 bases). Germline CDR1 SGHDT, CDR2 YYEEEE. The V end lost 2 bases, the J end lost 1 base, and 9 bases lay between the germline ends. The CDR3 extends over 15 amino acids. CDR3 sequence (DNA): TGTGCCAGCAGCTTTTTCGACAGAACTAATGAAAAACTGTTTTTT. Protein sequence: CASSFFDRTNEKLFF.

This clone was counted a single time. The gene calls are TRBV30 and TRBJ2-5, with D perhaps TRBD1 (6 bases). This CDR3 is built from 12 residues. V was pared by 4 bases and J by 5 bases, with 11 bases between. Germline V lookup: CDR1 GTSNPN, CDR2 SVGIG (reference sequence). CDR3 bases: TGTGCCTGGACACAGGGTTTGGAGACCCAGTACTTC. This translates into CAWTQGLETQYF.

V and J are TRBV3-1 (or the pseudogene TRBV3-2) and TRBJ2-1, with 12 nucleotides matching TRBD2. The CDR3 has 17 amino acids. V trimming: 4 bases; J trimming: 5 bases; junction bases outside the gene matches: 9. Germline CDR1 reads LGHDT; CDR2 reads YNNKEL (reference sequence). DNA of the CDR3: TGTGCCAGCAGCCTGACTAGCGGGAGCAGTATACACAATGAGCAGTTCTTC. Translated, it gives CASSLTSGSSIHNEQFF.

This clone was observed a few times. This CDR3 reads CASSASGRTGELFF. DNA of the CDR3: TGTGCCAGCAGCGCGAGCGGGAGGACCGGGGAGCTGTTTTTT. The rearrangement joins TRBV9 to TRBJ2-2; 9 bases align to TRBD2. The germline V gene encodes CDR1 SGDLS and CDR2 YYNGEE. The J segment lost 5 bases and the V segment lost 3 bases, leaving 2 bases of the junction unmatched. The CDR3 loop spans 14 amino acids.

The V and J genes are TRBV7-9 and TRBJ2-1; 9 bases map to TRBD2. The CDR3 is 14 residues long. Looked up from germline, CDR1 is SEHNR and CDR2 is FQNEAQ (reference sequence). The ends lost 8 bases at V and 7 bases at J; junction bases unmatched: 9. CDR3 region: CASFTSGSYNEQFF. Here the CDR3 DNA reads TGTGCCAGCTTCACTAGCGGGTCGTATAATGAGCAGTTCTTC.

The chain uses TRBV7-2 and TRBJ2-7; 8 nucleotides match TRBD1. The CDR3 extends over 13 amino acids. V was pared by 6 bases and J by 3 bases, with 4 bases of the junction left unmatched. In germline, CDR1 is SGHTA, CDR2 FQGNSA. The CDR3 bases are TGTGCCAGCAGGGAGGGACAGGTCTACGAGCAGTACTTC. This sequence encodes CASREGQVYEQYF.